This T cell receptor (beta chain) was documented in a study of OX40 agonist ivuxolimab in advanced cancers. Study results and caveats: CD4+ and CD8+ blood T cells expanded clonally by week 6 at 0.1 to 3.0 mg/kg.

Concerning this clone: What it binds is unknown.

V lost 1 base, J lost 0 bases, and 13 bases lay in between. Germline V lookup: CDR1 SGHTA, CDR2 FQGNSA. This CDR3 has 17 amino acids. Patients who had autoimmune disease history or got systemic immunosuppression were left out. The repertoire was sequenced with immunoSEQ multiplex PCR; TCRdb's copy has only in-frame clones and lacks some. The data show some 73,000 clones, about nine tenths seen once. This chain joins TRBV7-2 and TRBJ2-1, with a weak D call TRBD2 (6 bases). This sequence was found in an adult with an advanced solid tumor such as melanoma, head and neck, liver or kidney cancer. The sample was CD4+ or CD8+ T cells sorted from blood, taken in a trial of the OX40 agonist ivuxolimab. As DNA, the CDR3 is TGTGCCAGCAGCTTAGAGAACCTAGCGCCCTCCTACAATGAGCAGTTCTTC. This sequence encodes CASSLENLAPSYNEQFF.